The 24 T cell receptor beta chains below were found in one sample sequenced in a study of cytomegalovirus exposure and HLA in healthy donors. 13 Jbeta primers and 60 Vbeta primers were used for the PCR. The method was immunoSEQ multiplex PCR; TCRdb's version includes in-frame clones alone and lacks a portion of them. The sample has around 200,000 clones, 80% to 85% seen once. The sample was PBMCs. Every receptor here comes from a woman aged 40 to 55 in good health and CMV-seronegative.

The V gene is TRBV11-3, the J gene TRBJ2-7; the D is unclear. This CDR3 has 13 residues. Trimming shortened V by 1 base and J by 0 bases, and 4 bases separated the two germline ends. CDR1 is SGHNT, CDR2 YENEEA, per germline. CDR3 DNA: TGTGCCAGCAGCTTAGCCTACTCCTACGAGCAGTACTTC. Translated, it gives CASSLAYSYEQYF.

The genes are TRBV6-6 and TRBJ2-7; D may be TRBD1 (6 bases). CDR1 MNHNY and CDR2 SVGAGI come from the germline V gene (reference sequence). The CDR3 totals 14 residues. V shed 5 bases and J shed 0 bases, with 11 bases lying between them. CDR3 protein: CASSDRQVSYEQYF. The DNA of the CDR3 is TGTGCCAGCAGTGATAGACAGGTCTCCTACGAGCAGTACTTC.

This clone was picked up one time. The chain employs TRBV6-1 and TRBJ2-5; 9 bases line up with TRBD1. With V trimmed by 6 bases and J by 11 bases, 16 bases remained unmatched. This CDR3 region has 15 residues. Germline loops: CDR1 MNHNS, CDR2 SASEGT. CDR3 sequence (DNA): TGTGCCAGCAGCGTCCCGGGACAGGGAGGTTTGGGGCAGTACTTC. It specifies CASSVPGQGGLGQYF.

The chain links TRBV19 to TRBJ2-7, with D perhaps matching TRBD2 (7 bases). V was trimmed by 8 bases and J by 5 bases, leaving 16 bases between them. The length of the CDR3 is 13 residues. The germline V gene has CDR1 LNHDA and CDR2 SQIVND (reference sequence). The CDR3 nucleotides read TGTGCCAGTGGCCACCCGGGGGGCGACGAGCAGTACTTC. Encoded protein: CASGHPGGDEQYF.

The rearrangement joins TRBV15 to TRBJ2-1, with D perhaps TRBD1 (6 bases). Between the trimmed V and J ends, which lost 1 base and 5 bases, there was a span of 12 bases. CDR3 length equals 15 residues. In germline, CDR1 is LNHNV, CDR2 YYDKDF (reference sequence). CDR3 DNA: TGTGCCACCAGCAGAGCTCGGACAGCAAACAATGAGCAGTTCTTC. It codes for CATSRARTANNEQFF.

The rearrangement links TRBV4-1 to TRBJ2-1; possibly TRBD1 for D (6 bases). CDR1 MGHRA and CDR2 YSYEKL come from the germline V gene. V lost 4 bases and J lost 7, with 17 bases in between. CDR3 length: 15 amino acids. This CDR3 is CASSRASGVGNEQFF. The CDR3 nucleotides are TGCGCCAGCAGCCGAGCGTCAGGGGTTGGGAATGAGCAGTTCTTC.

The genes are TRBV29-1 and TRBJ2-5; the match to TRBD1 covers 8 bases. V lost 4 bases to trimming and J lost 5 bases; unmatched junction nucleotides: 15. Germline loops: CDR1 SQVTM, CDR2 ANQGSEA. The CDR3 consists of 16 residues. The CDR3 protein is CSVGGSRQGLRETQYF. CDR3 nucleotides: TGCAGCGTTGGGGGGAGTCGACAGGGGCTTCGTGAGACCCAGTACTTC.

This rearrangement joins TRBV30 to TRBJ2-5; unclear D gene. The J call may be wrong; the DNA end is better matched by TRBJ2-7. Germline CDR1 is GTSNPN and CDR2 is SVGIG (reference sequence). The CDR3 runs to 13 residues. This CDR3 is CVLEGIGGYEQYF. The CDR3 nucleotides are TGTGTCCTTGAAGGCATAGGCGGCTACGAGCAGTACTTC.

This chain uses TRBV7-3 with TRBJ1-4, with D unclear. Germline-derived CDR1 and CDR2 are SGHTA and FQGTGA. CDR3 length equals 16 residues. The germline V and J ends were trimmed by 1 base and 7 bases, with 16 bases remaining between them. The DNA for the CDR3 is TGTGCCAGCAGCTTAATCCCGAAGGCGGAGAGTGAAAAACTGTTTTTT. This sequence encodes CASSLIPKAESEKLFF.

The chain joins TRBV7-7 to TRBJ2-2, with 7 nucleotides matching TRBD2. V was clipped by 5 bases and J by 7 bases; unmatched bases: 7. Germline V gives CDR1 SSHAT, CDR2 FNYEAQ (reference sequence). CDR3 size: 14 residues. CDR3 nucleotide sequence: TGTGCCAGCAGCCCAGGGAGGGCCCACGGGGAGCTGTTTTTT. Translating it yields CASSPGRAHGELFF.

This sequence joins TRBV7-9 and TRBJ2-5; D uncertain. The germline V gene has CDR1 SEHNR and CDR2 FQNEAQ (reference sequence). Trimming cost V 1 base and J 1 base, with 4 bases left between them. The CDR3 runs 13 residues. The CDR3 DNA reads TGTGCCAGCAGCTTAGACATCCAAGAGACCCAGTACTTC. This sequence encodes CASSLDIQETQYF.

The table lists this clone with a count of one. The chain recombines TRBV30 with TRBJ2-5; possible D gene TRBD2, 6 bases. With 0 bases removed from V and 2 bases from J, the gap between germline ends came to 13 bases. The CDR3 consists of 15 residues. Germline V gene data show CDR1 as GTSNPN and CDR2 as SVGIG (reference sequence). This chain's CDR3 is CAWSVRAGRQETQYF. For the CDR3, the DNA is TGTGCCTGGAGTGTAAGGGCGGGGAGACAAGAGACCCAGTACTTC. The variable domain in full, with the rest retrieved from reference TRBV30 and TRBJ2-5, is SQTIHQWPATLVQPVGSPLSLECTVEGTSNPNLYWYRQAAGRGLQLLFYSVGIGQISSEVPQNLSASRPQDRQFILSSKKLLLSDSGFYLCAWSVRAGRQETQYFGPGTRLLVL.

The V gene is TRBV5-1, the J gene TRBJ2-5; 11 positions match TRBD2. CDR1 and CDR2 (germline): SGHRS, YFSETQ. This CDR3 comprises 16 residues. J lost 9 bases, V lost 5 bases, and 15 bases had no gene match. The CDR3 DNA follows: TGCGCCAGCAGTCTTTCGGGACTAGCGGACCTGACGGCCCAGTACTTC. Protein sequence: CASSLSGLADLTAQYF.

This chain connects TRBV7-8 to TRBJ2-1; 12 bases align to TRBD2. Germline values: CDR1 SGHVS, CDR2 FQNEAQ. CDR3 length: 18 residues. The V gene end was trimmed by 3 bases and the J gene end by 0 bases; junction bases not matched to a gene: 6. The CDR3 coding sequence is TGTGCCAGCAGCTTGTCGACTAGCGGGAGCAGCTCCTACAATGAGCAGTTCTTC. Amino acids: CASSLSTSGSSSYNEQFF.

The CDR3 is CAWRVRFTEAFF. The CDR3 coding sequence is TGTGCCTGGAGGGTGAGGTTCACTGAAGCTTTCTTT. The chain joins TRBV30 to TRBJ1-1; D uncertain. The CDR3 totals 12 residues. Trimming took off 3 bases at V and 4 bases at J, with 9 bases between the two ends. Germline V gene lookup returns CDR1 GTSNPN and CDR2 SVGIG (reference sequence).

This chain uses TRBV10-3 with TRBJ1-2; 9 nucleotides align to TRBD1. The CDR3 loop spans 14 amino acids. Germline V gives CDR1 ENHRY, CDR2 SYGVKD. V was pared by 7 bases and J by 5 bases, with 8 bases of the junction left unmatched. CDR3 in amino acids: CAIMSGQGIYGYTF. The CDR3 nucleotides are TGTGCCATCATGTCGGGACAGGGAATTTATGGCTACACCTTC.

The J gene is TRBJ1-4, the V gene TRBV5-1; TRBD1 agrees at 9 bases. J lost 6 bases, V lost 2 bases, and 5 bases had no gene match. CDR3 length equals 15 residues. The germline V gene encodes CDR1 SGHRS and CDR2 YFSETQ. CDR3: CASSFGTGRYEKLFF. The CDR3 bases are TGCGCCAGCAGCTTCGGGACAGGGAGGTATGAAAAACTGTTTTTT.

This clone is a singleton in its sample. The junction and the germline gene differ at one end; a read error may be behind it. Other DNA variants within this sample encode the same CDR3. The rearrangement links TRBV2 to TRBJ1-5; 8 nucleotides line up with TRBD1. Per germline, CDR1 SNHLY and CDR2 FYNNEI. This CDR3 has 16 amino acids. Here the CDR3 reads CASSWDRIHSNQPQHF. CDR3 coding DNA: TGCGCCAGCAGTTGGGACAGGATTCATAGCAATCAGCCCCAGCATTTT.

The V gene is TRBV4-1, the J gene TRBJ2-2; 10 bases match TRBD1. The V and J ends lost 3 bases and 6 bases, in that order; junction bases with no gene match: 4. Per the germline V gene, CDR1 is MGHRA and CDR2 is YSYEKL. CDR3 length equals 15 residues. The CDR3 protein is CASSHGTGVAGELFF. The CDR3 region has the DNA TGCGCCAGCAGCCACGGGACAGGGGTCGCCGGGGAGCTGTTTTTT.

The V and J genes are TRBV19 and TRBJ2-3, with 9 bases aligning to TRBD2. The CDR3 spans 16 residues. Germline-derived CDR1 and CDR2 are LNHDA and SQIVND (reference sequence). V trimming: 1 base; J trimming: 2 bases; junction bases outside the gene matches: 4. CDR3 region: CASSIGREGHTDTQYF. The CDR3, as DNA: TGTGCCAGTAGTATAGGGCGGGAGGGGCACACAGATACGCAGTATTTT.

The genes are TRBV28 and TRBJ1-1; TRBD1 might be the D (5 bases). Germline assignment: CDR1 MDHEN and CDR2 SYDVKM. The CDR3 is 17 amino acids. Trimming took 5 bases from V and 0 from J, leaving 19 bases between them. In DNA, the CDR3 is TGTGCCAGCAGTCCGGGAGGACACACATTCATGAACACTGAAGCTTTCTTT. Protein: CASSPGGHTFMNTEAFF.

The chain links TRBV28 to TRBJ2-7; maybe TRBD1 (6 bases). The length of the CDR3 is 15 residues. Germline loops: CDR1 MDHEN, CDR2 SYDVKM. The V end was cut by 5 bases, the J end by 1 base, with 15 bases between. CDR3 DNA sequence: TGTGCCAGCAGTCTGGACAGCCCAATATCCTACGAGCAGTACTTC. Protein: CASSLDSPISYEQYF.

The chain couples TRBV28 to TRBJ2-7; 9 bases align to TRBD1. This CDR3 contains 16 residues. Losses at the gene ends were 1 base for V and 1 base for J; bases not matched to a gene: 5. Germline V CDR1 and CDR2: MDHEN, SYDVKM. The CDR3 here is CASSLFTGTGSYEQYF. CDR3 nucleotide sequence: TGTGCCAGCAGTTTATTTACCGGGACAGGGTCCTACGAGCAGTACTTC.

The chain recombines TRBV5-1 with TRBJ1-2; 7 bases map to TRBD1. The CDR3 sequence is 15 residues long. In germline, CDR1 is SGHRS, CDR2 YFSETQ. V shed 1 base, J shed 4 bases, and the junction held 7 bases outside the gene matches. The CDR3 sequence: CASSLTGQEPYGYTF. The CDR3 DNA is TGCGCCAGCAGCTTGACCGGACAGGAACCCTATGGCTACACCTTC. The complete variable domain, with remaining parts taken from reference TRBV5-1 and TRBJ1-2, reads KAGVTQTPRYLIKTRGQQVTLSCSPISGHRSVSWYQQTPGQGLQFLFEYFSETQRNKGNFPGRFSGRQFSNSRSEMNVSTLELGDSALYLCASSLTGQEPYGYTFGSGTRLTVV.